This T cell receptor beta chain was captured in a study of blood T cell repertoires in COVID-19. On the study more broadly: Two negative PCRs, clearance, or symptom resolution characterized the recovered Cohort 3 donors. Samples representing acute and convalescent COVID-19 were sourced from the United States, Italy and Spain.

Each participant's cohort was designated according to participant-reported clinical history. Only in-frame clones appear in the TCRdb table, and some are missing; sequencing was by immunoSEQ multiplex PCR. The profile shows 400,000 or so clones, around 87% of them singletons. With V trimmed by 6 bases and J by 4 bases, 6 bases remained unmatched. CDR3 length: 15 residues. In germline, CDR1 is LNHDA, CDR2 SQIVND (reference sequence). The rearrangement joins TRBV19 to TRBJ2-2; 9 positions agree with TRBD1. Sequencing was carried out using PBMCs or T cells enriched from blood (not recorded which). The origin of this receptor is a middle-aged man in a cohort exposed to, infected with or recovered from COVID-19 (not recorded which). CDR3 residues: CASRLTGGLTGELFF. CDR3 DNA: TGTGCCAGTAGGCTAACAGGGGGCCTCACCGGGGAGCTGTTTTTT.